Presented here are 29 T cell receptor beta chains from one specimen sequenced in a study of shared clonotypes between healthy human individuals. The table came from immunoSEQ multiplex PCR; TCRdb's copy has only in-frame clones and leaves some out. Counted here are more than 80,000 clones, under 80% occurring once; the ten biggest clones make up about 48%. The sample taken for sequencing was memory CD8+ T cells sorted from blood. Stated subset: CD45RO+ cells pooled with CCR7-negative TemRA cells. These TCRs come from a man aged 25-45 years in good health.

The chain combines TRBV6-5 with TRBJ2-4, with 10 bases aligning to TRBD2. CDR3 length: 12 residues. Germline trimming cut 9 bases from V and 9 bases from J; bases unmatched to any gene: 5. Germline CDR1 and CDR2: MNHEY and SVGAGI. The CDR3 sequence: CASKGTSVIQYF. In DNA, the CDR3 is TGTGCCAGTAAGGGGACTAGCGTCATTCAGTACTTC.

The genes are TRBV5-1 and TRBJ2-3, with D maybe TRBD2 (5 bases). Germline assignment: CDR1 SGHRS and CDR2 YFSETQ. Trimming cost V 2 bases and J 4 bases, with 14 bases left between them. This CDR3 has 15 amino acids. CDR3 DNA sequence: TGCGCCAGCAGCTTCGGAGCGGTTCTGCCAGATACGCAGTATTTT. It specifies CASSFGAVLPDTQYF.

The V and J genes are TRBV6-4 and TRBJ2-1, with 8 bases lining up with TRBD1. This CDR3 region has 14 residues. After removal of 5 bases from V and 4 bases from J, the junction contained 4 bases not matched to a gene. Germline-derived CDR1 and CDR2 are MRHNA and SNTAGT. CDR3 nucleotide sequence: TGTGCCAGCAGTCCAGGGGGCAGTTACAATGAGCAGTTCTTC. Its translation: CASSPGGSYNEQFF.

The CDR3 DNA follows: TGTGCCAGCAGTGAAGGTCCCCAAGAGACCCAGTACTTC. Its protein is CASSEGPQETQYF. The chain recombines TRBV25-1 with TRBJ2-5; D is unclear. This CDR3 is built from 13 residues. Looked up from germline, CDR1 is MGHDK and CDR2 is SYGVNS. Trimming removed 2 bases from V and 1 base from J, with 5 bases in between.

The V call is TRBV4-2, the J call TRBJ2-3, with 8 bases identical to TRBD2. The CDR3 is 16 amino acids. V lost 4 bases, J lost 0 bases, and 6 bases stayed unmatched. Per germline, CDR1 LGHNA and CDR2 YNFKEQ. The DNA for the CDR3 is TGTGCCAGCAGCCCAACTAGCGGACCTAGCACAGATACGCAGTATTTT. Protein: CASSPTSGPSTDTQYF.

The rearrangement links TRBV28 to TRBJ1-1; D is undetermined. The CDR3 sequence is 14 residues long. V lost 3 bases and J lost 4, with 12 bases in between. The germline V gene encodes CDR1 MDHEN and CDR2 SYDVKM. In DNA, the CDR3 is TGTGCCAGCAGTTTTAGGGATCTGGGCACTGAAGCTTTCTTT. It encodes CASSFRDLGTEAFF.

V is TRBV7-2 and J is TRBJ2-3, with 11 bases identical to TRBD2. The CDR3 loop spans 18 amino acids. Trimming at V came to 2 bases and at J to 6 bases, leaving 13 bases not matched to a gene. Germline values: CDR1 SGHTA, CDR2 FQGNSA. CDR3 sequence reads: CASSLWFEGLAVGDTQYF. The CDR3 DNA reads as TGTGCCAGCAGCTTATGGTTTGAGGGACTAGCGGTTGGGGATACGCAGTATTTT. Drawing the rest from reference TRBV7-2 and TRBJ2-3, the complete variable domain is GAGVSQSPSNKVTEKGKDVELRCDPISGHTALYWYRQSLGQGLEFLIYFQGNSAPDKSGLPSDRFSAERTGGSVSTLTIQRTQQEDSAVYLCASSLWFEGLAVGDTQYFGPGTRLTVL.

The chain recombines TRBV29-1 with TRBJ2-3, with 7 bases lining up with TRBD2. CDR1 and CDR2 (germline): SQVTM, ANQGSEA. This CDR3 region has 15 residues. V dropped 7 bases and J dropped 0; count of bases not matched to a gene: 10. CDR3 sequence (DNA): TGCAGCGCCTTGGGGGGGGGTCGTAGCACAGATACGCAGTATTTT. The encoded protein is CSALGGGRSTDTQYF.

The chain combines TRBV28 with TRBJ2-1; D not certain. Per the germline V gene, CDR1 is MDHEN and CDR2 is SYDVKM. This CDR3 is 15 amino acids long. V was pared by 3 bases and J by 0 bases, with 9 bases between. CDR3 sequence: CASSFERSSYNEQFF. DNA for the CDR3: TGTGCCAGCAGTTTTGAGAGAAGCTCCTACAATGAGCAGTTCTTC.

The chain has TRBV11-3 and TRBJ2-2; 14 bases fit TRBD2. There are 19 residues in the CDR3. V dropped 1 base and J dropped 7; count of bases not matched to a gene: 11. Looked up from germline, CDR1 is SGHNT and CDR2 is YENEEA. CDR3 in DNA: TGTGCCAGCAGCTTAGGATCCGGGACTAGCGGGAGCTTTGTCGGGGAGCTGTTTTTT. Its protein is CASSLGSGTSGSFVGELFF.

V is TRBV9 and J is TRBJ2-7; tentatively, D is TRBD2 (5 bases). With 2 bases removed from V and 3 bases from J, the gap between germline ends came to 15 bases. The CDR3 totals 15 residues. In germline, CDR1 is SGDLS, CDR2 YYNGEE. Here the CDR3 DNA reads TGTGCCAGCAGCGTGGGGAGAGGAGGCCTCTACGAGCAGTACTTC. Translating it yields CASSVGRGGLYEQYF.

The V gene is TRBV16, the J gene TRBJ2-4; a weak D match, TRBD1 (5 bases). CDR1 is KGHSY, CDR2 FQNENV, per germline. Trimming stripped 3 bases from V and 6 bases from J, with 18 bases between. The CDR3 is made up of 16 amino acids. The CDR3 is CASSQDTWQVGNIQYF. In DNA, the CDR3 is TGTGCCAGCAGCCAGGACACCTGGCAGGTGGGAAACATTCAGTACTTC.

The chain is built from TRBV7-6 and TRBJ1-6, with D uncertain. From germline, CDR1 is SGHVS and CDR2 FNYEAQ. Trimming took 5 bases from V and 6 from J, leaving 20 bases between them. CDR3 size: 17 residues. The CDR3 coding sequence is TGTGCCAGCAGCCCGAGGACCCGAGAGTCGGGTAATTCACCCCTCCACTTT. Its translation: CASSPRTRESGNSPLHF.

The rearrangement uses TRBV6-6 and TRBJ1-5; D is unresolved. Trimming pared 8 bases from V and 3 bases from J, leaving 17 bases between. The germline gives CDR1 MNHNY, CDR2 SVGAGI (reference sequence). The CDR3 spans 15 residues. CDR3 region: CASREPSWVNQPQHF. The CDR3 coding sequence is TGTGCCAGCCGGGAGCCCTCTTGGGTCAATCAGCCCCAGCATTTT.

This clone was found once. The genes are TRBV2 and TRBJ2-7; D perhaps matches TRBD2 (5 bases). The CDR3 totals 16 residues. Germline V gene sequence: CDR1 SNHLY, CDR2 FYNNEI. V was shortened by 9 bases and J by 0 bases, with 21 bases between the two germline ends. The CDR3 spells CASLFSGTQPSYEQYF. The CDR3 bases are TGTGCCAGTCTTTTCTCGGGAACGCAACCCTCCTACGAGCAGTACTTC.

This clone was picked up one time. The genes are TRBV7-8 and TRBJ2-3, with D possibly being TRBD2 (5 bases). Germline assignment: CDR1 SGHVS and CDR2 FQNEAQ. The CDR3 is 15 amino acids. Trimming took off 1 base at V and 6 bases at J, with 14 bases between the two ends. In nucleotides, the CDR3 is TGTGCCAGCAGCTTAGACGGAGGCCCGGGGGATACGCAGTATTTT. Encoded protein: CASSLDGGPGDTQYF.

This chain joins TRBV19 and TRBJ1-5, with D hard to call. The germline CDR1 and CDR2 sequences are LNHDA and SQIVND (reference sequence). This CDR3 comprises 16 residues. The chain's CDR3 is CAVGPPNTSNNQPQHF. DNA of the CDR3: TGTGCTGTCGGGCCACCCAACACCTCGAACAATCAGCCCCAGCATTTT. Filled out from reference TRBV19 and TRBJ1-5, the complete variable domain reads DGGITQSPKYLFRKEGQNVTLSCEQNLNHDAMYWYRQDPGQGLRLIYYSQIVNDFQKGDIAEGYSVSREKKESFPLTVTSAQKNPTAFYLCAVGPPNTSNNQPQHFGDGTRLSIL.

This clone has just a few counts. The CDR3 spells CASSPHQGSYEQYF. CDR3 nucleotides: TGCGCCAGCAGCCCACACCAAGGGTCCTACGAGCAGTACTTC. The chain joins TRBV4-1 to TRBJ2-7; D remains unclear. The CDR3 length is 14 residues. CDR1 and CDR2 from the germline V gene are MGHRA and YSYEKL. The V end was cut by 4 bases, the J end by 1 base, with 11 bases between.

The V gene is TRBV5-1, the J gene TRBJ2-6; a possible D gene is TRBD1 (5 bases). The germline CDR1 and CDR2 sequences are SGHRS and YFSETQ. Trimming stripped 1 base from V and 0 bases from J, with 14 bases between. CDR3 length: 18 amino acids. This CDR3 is CASSLTPQTASGANVLTF. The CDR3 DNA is TGCGCCAGCAGCTTGACTCCTCAGACAGCCTCTGGGGCCAACGTCCTGACTTTC.

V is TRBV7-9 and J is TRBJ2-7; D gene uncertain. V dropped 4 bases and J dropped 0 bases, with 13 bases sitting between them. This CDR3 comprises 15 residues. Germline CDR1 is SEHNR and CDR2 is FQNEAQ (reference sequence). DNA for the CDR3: TGTGCCAGCAGCTCTCCTTCGGGCGTCTCCTACGAGCAGTACTTC. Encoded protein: CASSSPSGVSYEQYF. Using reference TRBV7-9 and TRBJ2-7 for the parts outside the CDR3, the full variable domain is DTGVSQNPRHKITKRGQNVTFRCDPISEHNRLYWYRQTLGQGPEFLTYFQNEAQLEKSRLLSDRFSAERPKGSFSTLEIQRTEQGDSAMYLCASSSPSGVSYEQYFGPGTRLTVT.

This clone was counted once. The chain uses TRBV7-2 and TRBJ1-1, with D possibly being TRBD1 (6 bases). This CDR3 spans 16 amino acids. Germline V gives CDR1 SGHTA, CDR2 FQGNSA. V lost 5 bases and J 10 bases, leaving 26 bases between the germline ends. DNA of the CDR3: TGTGCCAGCAGCCCCGAGAGGCAGGACAATACCAGGGGAGCTTTCTTT. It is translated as CASSPERQDNTRGAFF.

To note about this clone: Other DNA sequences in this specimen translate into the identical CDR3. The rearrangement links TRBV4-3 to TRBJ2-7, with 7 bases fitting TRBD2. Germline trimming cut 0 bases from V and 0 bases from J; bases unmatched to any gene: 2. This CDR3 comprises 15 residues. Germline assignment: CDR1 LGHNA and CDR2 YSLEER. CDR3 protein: CASSQDRGDSYEQYF. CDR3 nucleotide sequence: TGCGCCAGCAGCCAAGATCGGGGGGACTCCTACGAGCAGTACTTC.

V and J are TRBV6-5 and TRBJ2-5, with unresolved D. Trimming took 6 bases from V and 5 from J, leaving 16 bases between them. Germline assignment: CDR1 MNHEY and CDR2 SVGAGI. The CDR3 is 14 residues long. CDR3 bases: TGTGCCAGCAGAAGGTCCCTAATTCAGGAGACCCAGTACTTC. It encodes CASRRSLIQETQYF.

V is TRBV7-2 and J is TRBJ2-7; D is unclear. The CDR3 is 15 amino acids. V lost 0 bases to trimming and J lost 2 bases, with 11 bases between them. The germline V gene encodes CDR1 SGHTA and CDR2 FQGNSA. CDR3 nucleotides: TGTGCCAGCAGCTTAGCGCAGAAGCTTCCCTACGAGCAGTACTTC. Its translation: CASSLAQKLPYEQYF.

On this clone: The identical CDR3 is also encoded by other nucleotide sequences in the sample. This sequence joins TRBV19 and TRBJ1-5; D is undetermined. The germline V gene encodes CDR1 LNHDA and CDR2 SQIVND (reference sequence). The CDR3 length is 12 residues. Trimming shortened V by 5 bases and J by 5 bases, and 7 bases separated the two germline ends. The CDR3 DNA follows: TGTGCCAGTAGTCTCCGAGATCAGCCCCAGCATTTT. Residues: CASSLRDQPQHF.

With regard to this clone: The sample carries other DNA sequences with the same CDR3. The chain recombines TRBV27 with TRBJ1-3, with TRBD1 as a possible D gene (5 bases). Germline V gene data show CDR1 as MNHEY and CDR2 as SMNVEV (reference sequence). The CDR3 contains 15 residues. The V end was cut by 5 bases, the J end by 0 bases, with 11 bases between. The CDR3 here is CASSPNGGSGNTIYF. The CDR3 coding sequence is TGTGCCAGCAGTCCTAATGGGGGCTCTGGAAACACCATATATTTT.

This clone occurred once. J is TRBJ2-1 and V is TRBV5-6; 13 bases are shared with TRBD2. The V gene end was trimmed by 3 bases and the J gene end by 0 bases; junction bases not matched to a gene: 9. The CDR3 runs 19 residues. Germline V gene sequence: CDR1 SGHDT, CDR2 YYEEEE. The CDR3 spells CASSSTGTSGASSYNEQFF. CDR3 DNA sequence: TGTGCCAGCAGCTCCACCGGGACTAGCGGGGCGAGCTCCTACAATGAGCAGTTCTTC. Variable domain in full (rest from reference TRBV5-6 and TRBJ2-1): DAGVTQSPTHLIKTRGQQVTLRCSPKSGHDTVSWYQQALGQGPQFIFQYYEEEERQRGNFPDRFSGHQFPNYSSELNVNALLLGDSALYLCASSSTGTSGASSYNEQFFGPGTRLTVL.

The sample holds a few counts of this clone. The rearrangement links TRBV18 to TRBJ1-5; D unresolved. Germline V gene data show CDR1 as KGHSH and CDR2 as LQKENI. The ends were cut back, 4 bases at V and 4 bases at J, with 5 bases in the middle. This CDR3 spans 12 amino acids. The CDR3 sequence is CASSRPNQPQHF. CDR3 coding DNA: TGTGCCAGCTCACGGCCGAATCAGCCCCAGCATTTT.

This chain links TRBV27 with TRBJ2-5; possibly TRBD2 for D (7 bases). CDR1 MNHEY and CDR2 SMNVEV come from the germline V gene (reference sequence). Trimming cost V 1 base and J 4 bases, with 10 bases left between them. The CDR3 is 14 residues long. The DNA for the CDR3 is TGTGCCAGCAGTTTATTGGGGGGGCGAGAGACCCAGTACTTC. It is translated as CASSLLGGRETQYF.